The T cell receptor (beta chain) under discussion was sequenced for a study of T-cell reconstitution after alpha-beta-depleted transplantation in children. The CDR3 is made up of 14 amino acids. V was clipped by 3 bases and J by 5 bases, with 13 bases between them. Germline lookup yields CDR1 MNHNY and CDR2 SVGAGI (reference sequence). This clonotype was picked up one time. No conserved phenylalanine or tryptophan ends this CDR3, so it is likely a read error. For TCRbeta, the library was prepared with unique molecular identifiers. In TCRdb, the PCR reads were re-called with MiXCR into one record per CDR3 protein. The sample lists a few hundred thousand distinct CDR3 sequences, 8% to 10% occurring once.

This specimen consisted of PBMCs from the stem cell graft donor, obtained from the stem cell graft. This TCR was sampled from a human donor who donated a stem cell graft to a child with acute lymphoblastic leukemia. The chain carries TRBV6-6 and TRBJ1-1, with TRBD1 as a possible D gene (5 bases). CDR3 nucleotide sequence: TGTGCCAGCAGTTATGGGGGAGGGATGACTGAAGCTTTCTGT. This gives the protein CASSYGGGMTEAFC.